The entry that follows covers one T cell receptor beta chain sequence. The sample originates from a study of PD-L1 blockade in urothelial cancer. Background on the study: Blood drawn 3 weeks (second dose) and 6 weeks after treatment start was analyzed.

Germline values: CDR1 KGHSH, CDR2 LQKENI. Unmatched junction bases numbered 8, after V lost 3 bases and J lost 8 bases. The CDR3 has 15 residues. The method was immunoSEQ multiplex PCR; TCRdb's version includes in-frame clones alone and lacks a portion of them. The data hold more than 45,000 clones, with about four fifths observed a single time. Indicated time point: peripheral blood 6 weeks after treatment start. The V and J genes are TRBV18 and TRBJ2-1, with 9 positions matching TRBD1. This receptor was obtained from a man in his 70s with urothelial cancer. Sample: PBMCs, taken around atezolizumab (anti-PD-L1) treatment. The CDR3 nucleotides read TGTGCCAGCTCACCCCGGTCTACAGGGGGCCATGAGCAGTTCTTC. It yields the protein CASSPRSTGGHEQFF.